This entry lists 8 T cell receptor beta chains sequenced from one sample in a study of blood T cell repertoires in COVID-19. Clones were sequenced by immunoSEQ multiplex PCR, and TCRdb holds only the in-frame ones, with some missing. The sample lists about 300,000 clones; just under 90% were seen once. Sequencing input: peripheral blood. Receptors were obtained from a woman aged 25-40 years with COVID-19, enrolled during active disease.

J is TRBJ2-1 and V is TRBV19, with D tentatively TRBD1 (5 bases). The V gene's germline CDR1 is LNHDA and CDR2 SQIVND (reference sequence). The CDR3 length is 13 residues. V lost 8 bases to trimming and J lost 3 bases, with 11 bases between them. CDR3 nucleotides: TGTGCCAGTTCCAGGGCAATCTACAATGAGCAGTTCTTC. Amino acid sequence: CASSRAIYNEQFF.

This clone was counted a few times. V gene TRBV18 combines with J gene TRBJ1-5; 7 nucleotides match TRBD1. This CDR3 contains 16 residues. The junction had 6 bases not matched to a gene; V was cut back by 3 bases and J by 1 base. The germline V gene has CDR1 KGHSH and CDR2 LQKENI. CDR3 protein: CASSPSGGWSNQPQHF. The DNA for the CDR3 is TGTGCCAGCTCACCTTCAGGGGGTTGGAGCAATCAGCCCCAGCATTTT.

This CDR3 reads CASSHLAGSYEQYF. As DNA, the CDR3 is TGCGCCAGCAGCCATTTGGCAGGCTCCTACGAGCAGTACTTC. The rearrangement links TRBV4-1 to TRBJ2-7; D is unclear. There are 14 residues in the CDR3. Germline V gives CDR1 MGHRA, CDR2 YSYEKL. Trimming pared 3 bases from V and 0 bases from J, leaving 9 bases between.

This rearrangement joins TRBV10-2 to TRBJ1-1; TRBD1 aligns across 9 bases. CDR3 length equals 15 residues. Germline-derived CDR1 and CDR2 are WSHSY and SAAADI. The trim removed 4 bases at V and 0 bases at J, leaving 3 bases unmatched. CDR3 protein: CASSVQGAMNTEAFF. The CDR3 nucleotides are TGCGCCAGCAGTGTACAGGGGGCTATGAACACTGAAGCTTTCTTT.

This CDR3 is CASSFHGGEDTEAFF. In nucleotides, the CDR3 is TGTGCCAGCAGCTTCCATGGCGGGGAGGACACTGAAGCTTTCTTT. The chain joins TRBV3-1 (or the pseudogene TRBV3-2) to TRBJ1-1; no definite D call. This CDR3 is built from 15 residues. V gave up 5 bases and J gave up 3 bases, with 16 bases separating them. Per the germline V gene, CDR1 is LGHDT and CDR2 is YNNKEL (reference sequence).

CDR3 loop: CASINRDTRGAFF. The CDR3 DNA is TGTGCCAGTATAAACCGGGACACCCGTGGAGCTTTCTTT. The chain couples TRBV19 to TRBJ1-1; perhaps TRBD1 as D (6 bases). This CDR3 comprises 13 residues. CDR1 and CDR2 (germline): LNHDA, SQIVND (reference sequence). V lost 7 bases and J 10 bases, leaving 19 bases between the germline ends. The whole variable domain, remainder taken from reference TRBV19 and TRBJ1-1, is DGGITQSPKYLFRKEGQNVTLSCEQNLNHDAMYWYRQDPGQGLRLIYYSQIVNDFQKGDIAEGYSVSREKKESFPLTVTSAQKNPTAFYLCASINRDTRGAFFGQGTRLTVV.

This clone is a singleton in its sample. The rearrangement uses TRBV3-1 (or the pseudogene TRBV3-2) and TRBJ1-2, with 9 bases fitting TRBD1. The germline CDR1 and CDR2 sequences are LGHDT and YNNKEL (reference sequence). V shed 4 bases, J shed 4 bases, and the junction held 4 bases outside the gene matches. The CDR3 covers 14 residues. The CDR3 DNA reads TGTGCCAGCAGCCTTGGGACAGGGTTCTATGGCTACACCTTC. Translated: CASSLGTGFYGYTF.

This sequence joins TRBV4-3 and TRBJ2-7; 8 bases are shared with TRBD1. The CDR3 is made up of 16 amino acids. The junction had 8 bases not matched to a gene; V was cut back by 2 bases and J by 2 bases. Germline-derived CDR1 and CDR2 are LGHNA and YSLEER. The CDR3 DNA follows: TGCGCCAGCAGCCAATCGGCCAGGACAGGGACCTACGAGCAGTACTTC. Encoded protein: CASSQSARTGTYEQYF.